The sequence of this T cell receptor (delta chain) was determined in a study of DNA immune sequencing with unique molecular identifiers (dated by TCRdb to the early 2020s). Regarding the research as a whole: Immunomagnetic cell separation was used to enrich gammadelta T cells from buffy coats, and the genomic DNA of the enriched gammadelta T cells was then sequenced. gammadelta T cells were enriched from PBMC of 10 or so healthy individuals by fluorescence-activated cell sorting. To compare enriched with non-enriched material, 95 to 100 ng of enriched gammadelta T-cell DNA and 0.75 to 1 ug of non-enriched PBMC DNA were sequenced. The study developed and validated an ultrasensitive DNA-based TRD repertoire sequencing method using PCR-introduced unique molecular identifiers. Validation of the method was performed on synthetic reference molecules and on blood samples from healthy individuals. Healthy individuals were used as donors, and sorted peripheral blood gammadelta T cells were profiled from around ten of these donors.

At the junction V is shortened by 1 base and J by 7 bases; bases outside the gene matches: 24. In the germline V gene, CDR1 corresponds to TSWWSYY and CDR2 to QGS. The CDR3 measures 22 amino acids from cysteine to phenylalanine. The entry retains the CDR3 DNA only, 66 bases that are in frame from base 1. This clone was counted at least ten times. This receptor's antigen is unknown. Base qualities are not recorded, but no much larger clone differs from it by a single base. Receptors were amplified or captured by multiplex PCR. Genomic DNA was amplified with a 32-plex assay using primers for all 8 TRDV and 4 TRDJ genes covering the CDR3. A 12-nucleotide UMI was added during about 3 barcoding PCR cycles, followed by a second PCR with Illumina adapter primers. AMPure XP beads were used to purify the libraries, and library quality was checked on a Fragment Analyzer using the HS NGS Fragment kit. Sequencing used an Illumina MiniSeq mid-output kit with roughly 20% PhiX and 150 cycles of paired-end reads. The paper's data handling went like this. MIGEC version 1.2.9 was used to process the reads, grouping reads by UMI and building error-corrected consensus sequences. Post-processing used modified VDJtools version 1.2.1 scripts and the tcR R package. TCRdb called clones from the public reads with CATT, and repeated DNA sequences were later combined into one row. The V and J calls reflect TCRdb's pipeline rather than the authors' work. This sample gives more than 4,500 delta-chain clones in total; 11% of them show up just once. Approximately 50% of the sample belongs to the ten largest clones.

What the work shows at the level of the full study, not this receptor alone: Variation in TRD repertoire diversity was observed between healthy donors, with several donors found to be highly oligoclonal, in that the top 5 clonotypes exceeded half of productive molecules. TRDV2 paired with TRDJ1 was the most common TRD rearrangement among clonotypes in healthy donors. The primer-based approach cannot detect novel TRD sequences that are not targeted by the primers.

The chain uses TRDV1 and TRDJ1, with 13 bases matching TRDD3. The J gene, missing from TCRdb, was assigned here through DNA to germline matching. The sequence was collected from a human donor in good health. The sequencing sample was made of gamma-delta T cells enriched from blood buffy coat, or unenriched PBMCs (not recorded which). At the DNA level, the sequence is TGTGCTCTTGGGGAACCCCCACCCCACCGTACTGGGGGATACGCGTCCTATTCTAAACTCATCTTT. This is translated as CALGEPPPHRTGGYASYSKLIF.